The 28 T cell receptor beta chains in this list originate from one sample, sequenced in a study of blood T cells in healthy people across ages. Alongside a J-beta primer mix, a sample-barcoded 5' primer served in a second PCR lasting 7 to 11 cycles. From the 5' RACE reads, TCRdb called clonotypes with MiXCR, one entry per CDR3 protein. The data contain roughly 1,800,000 distinct CDR3 sequences, 40% to 55% of them singletons. The sequenced sample consisted of blood. Receptors originate from a woman aged 40 to 49 in good health.

The J gene is TRBJ2-5, the V gene TRBV2; 7 bases are a match to TRBD2. Germline trimming cut 6 bases from V and 0 bases from J; bases unmatched to any gene: 4. The CDR3 covers 14 residues. CDR1 is SNHLY, CDR2 FYNNEI, per germline. The CDR3 bases are TGTGCCAGCAGGGCGGGGGTCTACCAAGAGACCCAGTACTTC. It is translated as CASRAGVYQETQYF.

This clonotype was counted only a few times. The chain carries TRBV6-5 and TRBJ2-7; D uncertain. Trimming cost V 5 bases and J 7 bases, with 15 bases left between them. CDR1 and CDR2 from the germline V gene are MNHEY and SVGAGI. CDR3 length equals 13 residues. The CDR3, as DNA: TGTGCCAGCAGTAGGACGCTCCACCAGGAGCAGTACTTC. Translation gives CASSRTLHQEQYF.

This clonotype was seen only a few times. The rearrangement links TRBV10-3 to TRBJ2-1, with 12 bases lining up with TRBD2. Trimming removed 9 bases from V and 6 bases from J; junction bases left unmatched: 3. Germline values: CDR1 ENHRY, CDR2 SYGVKD. The CDR3 spans 13 residues. The CDR3, as DNA: TGTGCCATAGGGACTAGCGGGCCCAATGAGCAGTTCTTC. Residues: CAIGTSGPNEQFF.

The J gene is TRBJ2-4, the V gene TRBV7-2; D perhaps matches TRBD2 (6 bases). The J call may be incorrect, as the DNA end agrees better with TRBJ2-7. The length of the CDR3 is 17 residues. Germline V gene data show CDR1 as SGHTA and CDR2 as FQGNSA. The DNA for the CDR3 is TGTGCCAGCAGCCCTGGGCCTGCCTCAGGAGGGTTCGACGAGCAGTACTTC. Translation: CASSPGPASGGFDEQYF.

This rearrangement joins TRBV14 to TRBJ2-1; a weak D match, TRBD2 (5 bases). The length of the CDR3 is 15 residues. Germline V gene lookup returns CDR1 SGHDN and CDR2 FVKESK. Trimming removed 0 bases from V and 11 bases from J, with 17 bases in between. This CDR3 is CASSQDNWSREKQFF. As DNA, the CDR3 is TGTGCCAGCAGCCAAGATAATTGGAGTAGGGAGAAGCAGTTCTTC.

This clonotype was found a few times. The chain carries TRBV6-1 and TRBJ2-7; D is perhaps TRBD1 or TRBD2 (5 bases each). This CDR3 contains 14 residues. Germline V gene sequence: CDR1 MNHNS, CDR2 SASEGT. V dropped 6 bases and J dropped 1 base, with 13 bases sitting between them. This CDR3 reads CASRSGTTSYEQYF. The CDR3 coding sequence is TGTGCCAGCAGGTCCGGGACCACGTCCTACGAGCAGTACTTC.

This clonotype was counted a single time. The V gene is TRBV4-1, the J gene TRBJ1-2; possible D gene TRBD1, 5 bases. The V gene lost 2 bases and the J gene lost 4 bases, with 14 bases spanning the gap. Germline V CDR1 and CDR2: MGHRA, YSYEKL. The CDR3 totals 15 residues. CDR3 sequence reads: CASSQFGGGGYGYTF. Here the CDR3 DNA reads TGCGCCAGCAGCCAATTCGGGGGGGGAGGCTATGGCTACACCTTC.

This clonotype was observed a handful of times. V is TRBV4-1 and J is TRBJ2-7; a possible D gene is TRBD2 (5 bases). TRBJ2-5 matches the DNA end more closely, so the J call is doubtful. The CDR3 contains 14 residues. Germline lookup yields CDR1 MGHRA and CDR2 YSYEKL. CDR3 DNA sequence: TGCGCCAGCAGCCAAGGGACCAGAGGGGAGACCCAGTACTTC. Amino acid sequence: CASSQGTRGETQYF.

The chain joins TRBV9 to TRBJ2-1, with D tentatively TRBD1 (6 bases). This CDR3 is built from 13 residues. V was shortened by 1 base and J by 8 bases, with 10 bases between the two germline ends. The germline V gene encodes CDR1 SGDLS and CDR2 YYNGEE. CDR3 sequence (DNA): TGTGCCAGCAGCGTATTAGGGGGTGATGAGCAGTTCTTC. This sequence encodes CASSVLGGDEQFF.

As for this clonotype: A much larger clone differs from this one at a single base, so this may be a read error. The chain employs TRBV12-3 or TRBV12-4 and TRBJ2-7; maybe TRBD1 (6 bases). This CDR3 comprises 13 residues. V lost 5 bases, J lost 7 bases, and 15 bases lay in between. The CDR3 region is CASSIGGTGEQYF. The CDR3 coding sequence is TGTGCCAGCAGTATAGGGGGAACGGGGGAGCAGTACTTC.

This chain connects TRBV3-1 to TRBJ1-2; tentative D call: TRBD1 (5 bases). This CDR3 is built from 14 residues. Germline V gives CDR1 LGHDT, CDR2 YNNKEL (reference sequence). Between the trimmed V and J ends, which lost 4 bases and 6 bases, there was a span of 15 bases. The CDR3 DNA follows: TGTGCCAGCAGCCCCTCTGGGGGTAGACATGGCTACACCTTC. As protein: CASSPSGGRHGYTF.

DNA for the CDR3: TGTGCCAGCAGCTTATCCGGCGGGGGGATTGAGGAGACCCAGTACTTC. It is translated as CASSLSGGGIEETQYF. The J gene is TRBJ2-5, the V gene TRBV11-2, with 8 bases aligning to TRBD2. This CDR3 is 16 amino acids long. V dropped 2 bases and J dropped 5; count of bases not matched to a gene: 10. CDR1 SGHAT and CDR2 FQNNGV come from the germline V gene. Based on the CDR3 plus reference TRBV11-2 and TRBJ2-5, the full variable domain is EAGVAQSPRYKIIEKRQSVAFWCNPISGHATLYWYQQILGQGPKLLIQFQNNGVVDDSQLPKDRFSAERLKGVDSTLKIQPAKLEDSAVYLCASSLSGGGIEETQYFGPGTRLLVL.

The V gene is TRBV28, the J gene TRBJ2-7; the D gene could be TRBD1 or TRBD2 (5 bases each). The CDR3 length is 15 residues. The germline V and J ends were trimmed by 1 base and 0 bases, with 10 bases remaining between them. Germline lookup yields CDR1 MDHEN and CDR2 SYDVKM. The chain's CDR3 is CASSLSGTLSYEQYF. The CDR3 bases are TGTGCCAGCAGTTTATCCGGGACCCTCTCCTACGAGCAGTACTTC.

This clonotype was detected only a few times. Here the CDR3 reads CASSFGDTGELFF. CDR3 nucleotide sequence: TGCGCCAGCAGCTTTGGAGACACCGGGGAGCTGTTTTTT. The genes are TRBV5-1 and TRBJ2-2; D unresolved. This CDR3 has 13 residues. V was trimmed by 2 bases and J by 3 bases, leaving 5 bases between them. The germline V gene has CDR1 SGHRS and CDR2 YFSETQ. Combining the CDR3 with reference TRBV5-1 and TRBJ2-2 gives the whole variable domain KAGVTQTPRYLIKTRGQQVTLSCSPISGHRSVSWYQQTPGQGLQFLFEYFSETQRNKGNFPGRFSGRQFSNSRSEMNVSTLELGDSALYLCASSFGDTGELFFGEGSRLTVL.

This chain links TRBV6-4 with TRBJ1-2; a possible D gene is TRBD1 (5 bases). Germline CDR1 MRHNA, CDR2 SNTAGT. The CDR3 extends over 13 amino acids. V was cut by 6 bases and J by 4 bases, with 12 bases left in between. Written as DNA, the CDR3 is TGTGCCAGCAGCCAGGACGGGGCCTATGGCTACACCTTC. This sequence encodes CASSQDGAYGYTF.

There are a few counts of this clonotype. The gene calls are TRBV25-1 and TRBJ2-7; D uncertain. Trimming removed 4 bases at V and 5 bases at J, with 18 bases between. The CDR3 runs to 15 residues. Germline V lookup: CDR1 MGHDK, CDR2 SYGVNS. The CDR3 reads CASSAKDTQHNEQYF. The CDR3 DNA reads as TGTGCCAGCAGTGCCAAAGACACCCAACACAACGAGCAGTACTTC.

The J gene is TRBJ2-5, the V gene TRBV7-9; 13 bases map to TRBD2. The CDR3 contains 16 residues. Unmatched junction bases numbered 4, after V lost 5 bases and J lost 1 base. Germline V lookup: CDR1 SEHNR, CDR2 FQNEAQ (reference sequence). CDR3 bases: TGTGCCAGCAGCACGGGACTAGCGGGATCCCAAGAGACCCAGTACTTC. Translation gives CASSTGLAGSQETQYF.

The chain joins TRBV7-9 to TRBJ1-5; TRBD1 might be the D (6 bases). The V end was cut by 8 bases, the J end by 0 bases, with 11 bases between. The germline CDR1 and CDR2 sequences are SEHNR and FQNEAQ (reference sequence). The CDR3 sequence is 14 residues long. The CDR3 nucleotides are TGTGCCAGCGGGGGCCGTTATAGCAATCAGCCCCAGCATTTT. Translated: CASGGRYSNQPQHF.

This clonotype was detected a few times. The J gene is TRBJ2-6, the V gene TRBV12-3 or TRBV12-4, with 8 bases aligning to TRBD1. V was clipped by 6 bases and J by 2 bases; unmatched bases: 9. The CDR3 sequence is 17 residues long. As DNA, the CDR3 is TGTGCCAGCAGCGCCGGGACAGGATTTACTGGGGCCAACGTCCTGACTTTC. It codes for CASSAGTGFTGANVLTF.

The chain has TRBV9 and TRBJ1-2, with D perhaps matching TRBD1 (6 bases). This CDR3 is built from 13 residues. Trimming cost V 0 bases and J 8 bases, with 11 bases left between them. From germline, CDR1 is SGDLS and CDR2 YYNGEE. The CDR3 spells CASSVVQGGGYTF. The CDR3 coding sequence is TGTGCCAGCAGCGTAGTACAGGGAGGCGGCTACACCTTC.

This chain uses TRBV5-1 with TRBJ2-4, with 7 bases identical to TRBD2. Germline V CDR1 and CDR2: SGHRS, YFSETQ. The CDR3 sequence is 15 residues long. Germline trimming cut 1 base from V and 2 bases from J; bases unmatched to any gene: 3. The CDR3 sequence: CASSLWEGPKNIQYF. DNA for the CDR3: TGCGCCAGCAGCTTGTGGGAGGGGCCCAAAAACATTCAGTACTTC.

This clonotype was detected only a few times. The gene calls are TRBV20-1 and TRBJ2-3, with D unclear. Germline V gene lookup returns CDR1 DFQATT and CDR2 SNEGSKA (reference sequence). The CDR3 has 12 amino acids. V was cut by 3 bases and J by 6 bases, with 10 bases left in between. The CDR3 bases are TGCAGTGCTAGGGCAGACGAGGATACGCAGTATTTT. This gives the protein CSARADEDTQYF.

This clonotype has at least ten counts. The CDR3 loop reads CASSLRYYEQYF. In DNA, the CDR3 is TGTGCCAGCAGCTTAAGATACTACGAGCAGTACTTC. This chain links TRBV7-2 with TRBJ2-7, with unresolved D. Germline V lookup: CDR1 SGHTA, CDR2 FQGNSA. This CDR3 is 12 amino acids long. The V gene lost 2 bases and the J gene lost 3 bases, with 5 bases spanning the gap.

V usage is TRBV20-1 and J usage is TRBJ2-1; D possibly corresponds to TRBD1 (6 bases). In germline, CDR1 is DFQATT, CDR2 SNEGSKA (reference sequence). Trimming left V 4 bases short and J 4 bases short, with 17 bases between. This CDR3 is built from 15 residues. CDR3 sequence (DNA): TGCAGTGCTACGACCTACAGGGAGCCATACAATGAGCAGTTCTTC. This encodes CSATTYREPYNEQFF.

This sequence joins TRBV15 and TRBJ1-6; D call uncertain. The V end was cut by 1 base, the J end by 7 bases, with 14 bases between. Germline V gene sequence: CDR1 LNHNV, CDR2 YYDKDF (reference sequence). CDR3 length: 16 amino acids. The CDR3 DNA sequence: TGTGCCACCAGCAGAGTAGTTACCTCTGGGAATTCACCCCTCCACTTT. It yields the protein CATSRVVTSGNSPLHF.

This clonotype showed up just a few times. The CDR3: CASSYSEGAYGYTF. The CDR3 DNA follows: TGTGCCAGCAGTTACTCGGAAGGGGCGTATGGCTACACCTTC. The rearrangement links TRBV6-2 or TRBV6-3 to TRBJ1-2; tentative D call: TRBD1 (5 bases). The V end was cut by 0 bases, the J end by 5 bases, with 10 bases between. The CDR3 has 14 amino acids. Germline-derived CDR1 and CDR2 are MNHEY and SVGEGT.

The chain is built from TRBV6-1 and TRBJ2-5; D is perhaps TRBD1 (6 bases). V lost 0 bases and J 11 bases, leaving 13 bases between the germline ends. The CDR3 sequence is 13 residues long. The germline CDR1 and CDR2 sequences are MNHNS and SASEGT. The CDR3 loop is CASSEAGGSRQYF. The CDR3 bases are TGTGCCAGCAGTGAAGCAGGGGGTTCCCGGCAGTACTTC.

The CDR3, as DNA: TGTGCCACCAGCAGGAAGGCCTCTGGGGCCAACGTCCTGACTTTC. It yields the protein CATSRKASGANVLTF. The chain couples TRBV15 to TRBJ2-6; D gene ambiguous. Germline V lookup: CDR1 LNHNV, CDR2 YYDKDF (reference sequence). V dropped 3 bases and J dropped 0 bases, with 6 bases sitting between them. The CDR3 extends over 15 amino acids. The whole variable domain, remainder taken from reference TRBV15 and TRBJ2-6, is DAMVIQNPRYQVTQFGKPVTLSCSQTLNHNVMYWYQQKSSQAPKLLFHYYDKDFNNEADTPDNFQSRRPNTSFCFLDIRSPGLGDTAMYLCATSRKASGANVLTFGAGSRLTVL.